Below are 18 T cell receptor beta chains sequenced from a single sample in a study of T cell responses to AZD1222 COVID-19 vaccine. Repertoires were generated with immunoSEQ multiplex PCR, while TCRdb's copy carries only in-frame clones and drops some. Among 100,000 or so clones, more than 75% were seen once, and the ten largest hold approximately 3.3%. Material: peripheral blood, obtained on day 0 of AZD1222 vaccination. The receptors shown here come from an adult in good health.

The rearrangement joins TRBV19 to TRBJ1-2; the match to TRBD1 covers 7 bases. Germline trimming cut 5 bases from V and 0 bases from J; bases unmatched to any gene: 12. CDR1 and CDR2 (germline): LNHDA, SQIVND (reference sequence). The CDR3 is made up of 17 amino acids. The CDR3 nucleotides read TGTGCCAGTAGTCGAACTCGGGGGACAGAACCTAACTATGGCTACACCTTC. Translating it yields CASSRTRGTEPNYGYTF.

CDR3 loop: CASSPRASYNEQFF. The CDR3 bases are TGTGCCAGCAGTCCCCGGGCCTCCTACAATGAGCAGTTCTTC. The chain combines TRBV27 with TRBJ2-1, with D unclear. Germline V gene data show CDR1 as MNHEY and CDR2 as SMNVEV (reference sequence). The CDR3 is 14 amino acids. V lost 5 bases to trimming and J lost 0 bases, with 8 bases between them.

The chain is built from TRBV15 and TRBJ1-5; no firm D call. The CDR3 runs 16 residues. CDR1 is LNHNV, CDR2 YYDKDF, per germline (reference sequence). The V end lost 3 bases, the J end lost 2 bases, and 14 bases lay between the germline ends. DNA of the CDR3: TGTGCCACCAGCAGGAACCCAGTCGGGGGCAATCAGCCCCAGCATTTT. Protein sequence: CATSRNPVGGNQPQHF.

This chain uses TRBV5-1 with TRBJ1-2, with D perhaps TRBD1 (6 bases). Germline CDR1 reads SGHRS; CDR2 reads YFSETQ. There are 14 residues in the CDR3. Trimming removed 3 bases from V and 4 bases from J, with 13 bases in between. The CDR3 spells CASSSRQDRYGYTF. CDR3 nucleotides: TGCGCCAGCAGCTCACGACAGGACCGCTATGGCTACACCTTC.

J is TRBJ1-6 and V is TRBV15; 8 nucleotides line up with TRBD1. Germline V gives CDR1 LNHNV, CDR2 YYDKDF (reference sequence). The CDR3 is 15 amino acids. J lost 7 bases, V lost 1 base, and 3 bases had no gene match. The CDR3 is CATSRVRTGNSPLHF. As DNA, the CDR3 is TGTGCCACCAGCAGAGTAAGGACAGGGAATTCACCCCTCCACTTT.

CDR3 DNA: TGCAGCGTTGCCGGGACAGATACGCAGTATTTT. It encodes CSVAGTDTQYF. The chain carries TRBV29-1 and TRBJ2-3; D is uncertain. V lost 4 bases and J 3 bases, leaving 5 bases between the germline ends. The CDR3 spans 11 residues. The germline V gene has CDR1 SQVTM and CDR2 ANQGSEA.

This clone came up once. CDR3 sequence: CASRDGAANTEAFF. The CDR3 nucleotides read TGTGCCAGTAGAGATGGGGCGGCGAACACTGAAGCTTTCTTT. The chain employs TRBV19 and TRBJ1-1; D perhaps matches TRBD1 (5 bases). The germline V and J ends were trimmed by 6 bases and 1 base, with 12 bases remaining between them. The CDR3 totals 14 residues. Germline loops: CDR1 LNHDA, CDR2 SQIVND (reference sequence).

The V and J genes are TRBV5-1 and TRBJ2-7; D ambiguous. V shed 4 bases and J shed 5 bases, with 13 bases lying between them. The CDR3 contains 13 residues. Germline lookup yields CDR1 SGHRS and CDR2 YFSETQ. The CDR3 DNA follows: TGCGCCAGCAGCCCGTCCCGGGCGCACGAGCAGTACTTC. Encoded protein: CASSPSRAHEQYF.

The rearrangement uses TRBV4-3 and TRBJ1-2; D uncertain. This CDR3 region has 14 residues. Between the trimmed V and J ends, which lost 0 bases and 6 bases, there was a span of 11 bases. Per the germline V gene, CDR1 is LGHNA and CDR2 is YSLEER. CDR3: CASSQDSGTHGYTF. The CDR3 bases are TGCGCCAGCAGCCAAGATTCCGGAACCCATGGCTACACCTTC.

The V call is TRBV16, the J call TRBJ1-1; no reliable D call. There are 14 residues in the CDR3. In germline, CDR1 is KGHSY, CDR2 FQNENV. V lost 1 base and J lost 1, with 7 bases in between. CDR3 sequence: CASSQFQSNTEAFF. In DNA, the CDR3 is TGTGCCAGCAGCCAATTCCAGTCGAACACTGAAGCTTTCTTT. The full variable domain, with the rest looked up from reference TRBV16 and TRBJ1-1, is GEEVAQTPKHLVRGEGQKAKLYCAPIKGHSYVFWYQQVLKNEFKFLISFQNENVFDETGMPKERFSAKCLPNSPCSLEIQATKLEDSAVYFCASSQFQSNTEAFFGQGTRLTVV.

The CDR3 loop is CASSFYTSYEQYF. CDR3 sequence (DNA): TGTGCCAGCAGCTTCTATACCTCCTACGAGCAGTACTTC. The V call is TRBV5-4, the J call TRBJ2-7; no firm D call. V lost 2 bases and J 0 bases, leaving 6 bases between the germline ends. Germline CDR1 is SGHNT and CDR2 is YYREEE (reference sequence). The CDR3 consists of 13 residues.

CDR3 residues: CASSSLGQMNSPLHF. The CDR3 DNA reads as TGCGCCAGCAGCTCCCTAGGACAGATGAATTCACCCCTCCACTTT. This rearrangement joins TRBV5-1 to TRBJ1-6; a weak D match, TRBD1 (6 bases). V shed 3 bases and J shed 7 bases, with 14 bases lying between them. Germline assignment: CDR1 SGHRS and CDR2 YFSETQ. The CDR3 has 15 residues.

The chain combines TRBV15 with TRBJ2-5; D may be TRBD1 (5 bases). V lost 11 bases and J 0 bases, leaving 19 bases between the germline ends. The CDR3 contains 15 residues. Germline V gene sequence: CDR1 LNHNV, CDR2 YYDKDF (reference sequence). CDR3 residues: CASGQANWYQETQYF. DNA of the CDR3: TGTGCCTCAGGGCAGGCCAATTGGTACCAAGAGACCCAGTACTTC. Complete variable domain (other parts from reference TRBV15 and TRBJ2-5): DAMVIQNPRYQVTQFGKPVTLSCSQTLNHNVMYWYQQKSSQAPKLLFHYYDKDFNNEADTPDNFQSRRPNTSFCFLDIRSPGLGDTAMYLCASGQANWYQETQYFGPGTRLLVL.

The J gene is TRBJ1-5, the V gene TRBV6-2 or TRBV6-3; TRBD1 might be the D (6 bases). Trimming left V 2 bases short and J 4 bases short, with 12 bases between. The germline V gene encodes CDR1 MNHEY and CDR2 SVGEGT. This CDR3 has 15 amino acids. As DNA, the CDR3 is TGTGCCAGCAGTTACCCACCGGGGACAAATCAGCCCCAGCATTTT. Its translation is CASSYPPGTNQPQHF.

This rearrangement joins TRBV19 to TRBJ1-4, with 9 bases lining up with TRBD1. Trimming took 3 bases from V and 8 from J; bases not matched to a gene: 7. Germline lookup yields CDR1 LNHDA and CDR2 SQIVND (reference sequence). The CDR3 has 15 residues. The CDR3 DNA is TGTGCCAGTAGTATCGGAGGACAGGGGAACGAAAAACTGTTTTTT. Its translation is CASSIGGQGNEKLFF. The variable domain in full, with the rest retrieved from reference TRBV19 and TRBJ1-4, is DGGITQSPKYLFRKEGQNVTLSCEQNLNHDAMYWYRQDPGQGLRLIYYSQIVNDFQKGDIAEGYSVSREKKESFPLTVTSAQKNPTAFYLCASSIGGQGNEKLFFGSGTQLSVL.

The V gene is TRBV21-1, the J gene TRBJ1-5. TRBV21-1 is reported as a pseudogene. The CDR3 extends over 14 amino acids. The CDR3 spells CASVLESPNQPQHF. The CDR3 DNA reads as TGTGCCAGCGTCCTTGAGAGCCCCAATCAGCCCCAGCATTTT.

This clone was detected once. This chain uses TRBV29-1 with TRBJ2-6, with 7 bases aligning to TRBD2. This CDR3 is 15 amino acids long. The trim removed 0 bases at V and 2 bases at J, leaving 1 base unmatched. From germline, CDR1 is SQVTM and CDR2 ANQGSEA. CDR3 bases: TGCAGCGTTGAAGAGGGAGGGGCTGGGGCCAACGTCCTGACTTTC. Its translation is CSVEEGGAGANVLTF.

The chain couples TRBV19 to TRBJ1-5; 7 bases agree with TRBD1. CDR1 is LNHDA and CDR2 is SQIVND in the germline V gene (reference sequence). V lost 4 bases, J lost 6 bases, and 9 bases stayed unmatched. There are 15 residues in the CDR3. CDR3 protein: CASSTPLGGFQPQHF. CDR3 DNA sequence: TGTGCCAGTAGTACCCCTTTAGGGGGCTTTCAGCCCCAGCATTTT.